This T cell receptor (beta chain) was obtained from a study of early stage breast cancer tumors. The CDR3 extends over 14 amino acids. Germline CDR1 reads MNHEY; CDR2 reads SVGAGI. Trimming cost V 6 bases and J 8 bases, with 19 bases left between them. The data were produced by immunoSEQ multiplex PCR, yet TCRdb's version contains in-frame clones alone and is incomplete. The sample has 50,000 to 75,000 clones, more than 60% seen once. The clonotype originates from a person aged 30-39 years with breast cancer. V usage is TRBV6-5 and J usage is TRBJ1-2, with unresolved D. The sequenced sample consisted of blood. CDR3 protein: CASSQTRRFWGYTF. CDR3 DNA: TGTGCCAGCAGCCAAACCAGGCGGTTTTGGGGCTACACCTTC.